What follows are 10 T cell receptor beta chains derived from one specimen sequenced in a study of shared clonotypes between healthy human individuals. TCRdb's copy holds only in-frame clones and misses some; the assay was immunoSEQ multiplex PCR. This repertoire shows about 960,000 clones, around three quarters found once; its top ten account for about 1.5%. The material sequenced was memory CD4+ T cells sorted from blood. Documented subset: CD45RA-negative fraction. The source is a man aged 18-30 years in good health.

The chain is built from TRBV7-2 and TRBJ2-2; D may be TRBD1 (6 bases). The CDR3 spans 17 residues. Germline V gives CDR1 SGHTA, CDR2 FQGNSA. Trimming stripped 0 bases from V and 2 bases from J, with 13 bases between. The CDR3 DNA follows: TGTGCCAGCAGCTTAGCAAGGACAGTTGGTAACACCGGGGAGCTGTTTTTT. This translates into CASSLARTVGNTGELFF.

J is TRBJ1-2 and V is TRBV5-1; 7 bases fit TRBD1. The V gene end was trimmed by 5 bases and the J gene end by 4 bases; junction bases not matched to a gene: 5. Germline V gene sequence: CDR1 SGHRS, CDR2 YFSETQ. The CDR3 consists of 13 residues. The CDR3 region is CASREQGLYGYTF. The CDR3 DNA is TGCGCCAGCAGAGAACAGGGGCTCTATGGCTACACCTTC.

The chain employs TRBV15 and TRBJ1-1; no clear D. V lost 0 bases and J 4 bases, leaving 18 bases between the germline ends. In germline, CDR1 is LNHNV, CDR2 YYDKDF (reference sequence). CDR3 length: 17 residues. In DNA, the CDR3 is TGTGCCACCAGCAGAGATCTTGCTCGGTGGCTGAGCACTGAAGCTTTCTTT. It encodes CATSRDLARWLSTEAFF. The whole variable domain, filled in from reference TRBV15 and TRBJ1-1, reads DAMVIQNPRYQVTQFGKPVTLSCSQTLNHNVMYWYQQKSSQAPKLLFHYYDKDFNNEADTPDNFQSRRPNTSFCFLDIRSPGLGDTAMYLCATSRDLARWLSTEAFFGQGTRLTVV.

The table lists this clone with a count of one. The chain recombines TRBV1 with TRBJ1-1. TRBV1 is shown as a pseudogene. The CDR3 extends over 16 amino acids. The CDR3 here is CTSSQVGTALYTEAFF. As DNA, the CDR3 is TGCACCAGCAGCCAAGTCGGGACGGCACTCTATACTGAAGCTTTCTTT.

This clone has only a few counts. The rearrangement links TRBV18 to TRBJ1-4; the D gene is possibly TRBD1 (5 bases). V lost 2 bases, J lost 5 bases, and 9 bases lay in between. Looked up from germline, CDR1 is KGHSH and CDR2 is LQKENI. The CDR3 length is 14 residues. For the CDR3, the DNA is TGTGCCAGCTCACCAGGGGCAGGGAATGAAAAACTGTTTTTT. This gives the protein CASSPGAGNEKLFF.

The V and J genes are TRBV7-6 and TRBJ2-6; 9 nucleotides match TRBD1. The CDR3 has 17 residues. The V gene end was trimmed by 5 bases and the J gene end by 0 bases; junction bases not matched to a gene: 5. From germline, CDR1 is SGHVS and CDR2 FNYEAQ. In nucleotides, the CDR3 is TGTGCCAGCAGCCCAGGACAGGGGATCTCTGGGGCCAACGTCCTGACTTTC. Protein: CASSPGQGISGANVLTF. Full variable domain (outside the CDR3, taken from reference TRBV7-6 and TRBJ2-6): GAGVSQSPRYKVTKRGQDVALRCDPISGHVSLYWYRQALGQGPEFLTYFNYEAQQDKSGLPNDRFSAERPEGSISTLTIQRTEQRDSAMYRCASSPGQGISGANVLTFGAGSRLTVL.

As for this clone: Other DNA sequences in this specimen translate into the identical CDR3. The chain links TRBV7-2 to TRBJ1-1; possible D gene TRBD1, 6 bases. CDR1 and CDR2 (germline): SGHTA, FQGNSA. Trimming removed 4 bases at V and 1 base at J, with 7 bases between. The CDR3 loop spans 13 amino acids. Here the CDR3 reads CASSSRGNTEAFF. Here the CDR3 DNA reads TGTGCCAGCAGCTCCAGGGGGAACACTGAAGCTTTCTTT.

The chain recombines TRBV28 with TRBJ2-3, with 15 nucleotides matching TRBD2. Germline trimming cut 5 bases from V and 1 base from J; bases unmatched to any gene: 10. Germline CDR1 is MDHEN and CDR2 is SYDVKM. The CDR3 extends over 19 amino acids. CDR3 loop: CASSGPGTSGGPRTDTQYF. The CDR3 DNA is TGTGCCAGCAGTGGCCCCGGGACTAGCGGGGGGCCTCGCACAGATACGCAGTATTTT.

The CDR3 region is CASSREGFQPQHF. The DNA of the CDR3 is TGTGCCAGCAGCCGGGAGGGTTTCCAGCCCCAGCATTTT. This chain uses TRBV7-9 with TRBJ1-5; D is unclear. The CDR3 contains 13 residues. Between the trimmed V and J ends, which lost 5 bases and 7 bases, there was a span of 12 bases. The germline V gene has CDR1 SEHNR and CDR2 FQNEAQ (reference sequence). Combining the CDR3 with reference TRBV7-9 and TRBJ1-5 gives the whole variable domain DTGVSQNPRHKITKRGQNVTFRCDPISEHNRLYWYRQTLGQGPEFLTYFQNEAQLEKSRLLSDRFSAERPKGSFSTLEIQRTEQGDSAMYLCASSREGFQPQHFGDGTRLSIL.

CDR3 DNA sequence: TGCAGCGTTTGCACCGGGACAGACATGACCGGGGAGCTGTTTTTT. The encoded protein is CSVCTGTDMTGELFF. This chain uses TRBV29-1 with TRBJ2-2; TRBD1 matches at 7 bases. Germline CDR1 SQVTM, CDR2 ANQGSEA. This CDR3 region has 15 residues. The V gene end was trimmed by 5 bases and the J gene end by 5 bases; junction bases not matched to a gene: 11.